This paragraph covers one T cell receptor (beta chain) sequence. Its specificity is unknown. The data derive from a study of beta chain features in type 1 diabetes. Germline CDR1 and CDR2: MDHEN and SYDVKM. CDR3 length: 11 amino acids. Trimming took off 8 bases at V and 1 base at J, with 6 bases between the two ends. Findings and caveats of the study: TCRB CDR3s from Type 1 diabetes patients were moderately but significantly shorter in all four CD4+ subsets.

Isolated RNA was reverse transcribed in full, so expressed TCRB transcripts were sequenced. Some clones are missing from TCRdb's copy, which holds only in-frame ones; the method was immunoSEQ multiplex PCR. The sample shows about 230,000 clones, roughly 16% of them seen only once. V gene TRBV28 combines with J gene TRBJ2-7; no clear D. This TCR was sampled from a man aged 25-45 years with type 1 diabetes. The sample taken for sequencing was naive CD4+ T cells from blood. The CDR3 DNA follows: TGTGCCAGCCAGATTTCCTACGAGCAGTACTTC. This encodes CASQISYEQYF.